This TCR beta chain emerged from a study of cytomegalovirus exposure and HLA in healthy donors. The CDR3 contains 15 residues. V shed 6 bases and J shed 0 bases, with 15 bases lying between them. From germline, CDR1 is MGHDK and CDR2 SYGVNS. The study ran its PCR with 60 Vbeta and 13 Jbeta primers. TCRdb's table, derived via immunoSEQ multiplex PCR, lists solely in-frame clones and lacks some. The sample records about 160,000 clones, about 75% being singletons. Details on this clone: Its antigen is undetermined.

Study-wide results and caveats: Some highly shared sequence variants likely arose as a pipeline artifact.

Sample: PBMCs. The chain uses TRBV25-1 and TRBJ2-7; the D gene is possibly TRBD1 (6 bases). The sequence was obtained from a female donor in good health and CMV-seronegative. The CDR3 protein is CASRSDRRNSYEQYF. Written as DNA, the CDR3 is TGTGCCAGCAGATCGGACAGACGAAACTCCTACGAGCAGTACTTC.